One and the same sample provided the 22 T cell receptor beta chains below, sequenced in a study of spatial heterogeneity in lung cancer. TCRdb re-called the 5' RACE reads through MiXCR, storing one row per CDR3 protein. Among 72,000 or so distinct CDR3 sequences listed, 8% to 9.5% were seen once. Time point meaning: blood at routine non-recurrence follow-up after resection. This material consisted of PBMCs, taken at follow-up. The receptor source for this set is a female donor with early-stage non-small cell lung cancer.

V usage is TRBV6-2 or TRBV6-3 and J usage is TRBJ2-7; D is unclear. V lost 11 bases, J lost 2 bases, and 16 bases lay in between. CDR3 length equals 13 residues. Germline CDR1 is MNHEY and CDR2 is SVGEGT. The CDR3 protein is CALLDTLTYEQYF. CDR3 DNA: TGTGCCCTTCTCGACACGCTGACCTACGAGCAGTACTTC.

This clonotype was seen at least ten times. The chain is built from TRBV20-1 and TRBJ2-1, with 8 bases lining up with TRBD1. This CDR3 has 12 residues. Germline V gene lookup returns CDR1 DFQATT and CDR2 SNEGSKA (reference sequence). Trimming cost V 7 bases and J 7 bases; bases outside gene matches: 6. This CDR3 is CSGGTGYNEQFF. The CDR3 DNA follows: TGCAGTGGGGGGACAGGCTATAATGAGCAGTTCTTC.

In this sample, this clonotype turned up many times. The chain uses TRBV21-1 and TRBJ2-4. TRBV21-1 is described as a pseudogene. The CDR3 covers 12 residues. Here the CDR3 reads CASSKGSLIQYF. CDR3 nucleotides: TGTGCCAGCAGCAAAGGGTCTTTGATCCAGTACTTC.

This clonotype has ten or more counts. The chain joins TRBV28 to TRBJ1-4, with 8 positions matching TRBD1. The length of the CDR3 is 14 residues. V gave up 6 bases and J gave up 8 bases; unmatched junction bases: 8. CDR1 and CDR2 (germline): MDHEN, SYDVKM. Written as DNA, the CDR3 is TGTGCCAGCAGCTCGGGACAGGTGGGGGAAAAACTGTTTTTT. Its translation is CASSSGQVGEKLFF.

The DNA for the CDR3 is TGCAGTGCTAGAGGGTTTACAGATTTTCAAACCTACGAGCAGTACTTC. Protein product: CSARGFTDFQTYEQYF. The chain joins TRBV20-1 to TRBJ2-7; D not resolved. V dropped 1 base and J dropped 2 bases, with 18 bases sitting between them. The CDR3 totals 16 residues. Germline values: CDR1 DFQATT, CDR2 SNEGSKA (reference sequence).

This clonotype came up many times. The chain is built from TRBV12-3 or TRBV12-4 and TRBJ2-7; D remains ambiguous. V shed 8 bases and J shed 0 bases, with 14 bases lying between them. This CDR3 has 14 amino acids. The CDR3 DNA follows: TGTGCCAGCTCCTTTAGGCACTCCTCCTACGAGCAGTACTTC. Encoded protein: CASSFRHSSYEQYF.

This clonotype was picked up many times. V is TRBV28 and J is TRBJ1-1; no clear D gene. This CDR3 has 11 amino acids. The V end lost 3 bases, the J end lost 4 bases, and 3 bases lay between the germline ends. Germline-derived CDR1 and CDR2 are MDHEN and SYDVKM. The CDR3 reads CASSFLTEAFF. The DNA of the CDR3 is TGTGCCAGCAGTTTTCTCACTGAAGCTTTCTTT.

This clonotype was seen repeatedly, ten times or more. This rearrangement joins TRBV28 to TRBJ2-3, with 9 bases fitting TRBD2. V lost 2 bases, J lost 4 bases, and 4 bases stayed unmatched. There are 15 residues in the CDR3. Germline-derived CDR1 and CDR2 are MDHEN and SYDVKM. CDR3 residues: CASSLAGGFPDTQYF. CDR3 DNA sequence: TGTGCCAGCAGTTTAGCGGGAGGGTTTCCAGATACGCAGTATTTT.

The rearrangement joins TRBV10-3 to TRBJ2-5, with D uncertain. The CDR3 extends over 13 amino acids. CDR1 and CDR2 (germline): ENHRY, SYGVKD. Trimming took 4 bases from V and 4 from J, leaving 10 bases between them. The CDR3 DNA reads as TGTGCCATCAGTGGGGTAGAAGGAGAGACCCAGTACTTC. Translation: CAISGVEGETQYF.

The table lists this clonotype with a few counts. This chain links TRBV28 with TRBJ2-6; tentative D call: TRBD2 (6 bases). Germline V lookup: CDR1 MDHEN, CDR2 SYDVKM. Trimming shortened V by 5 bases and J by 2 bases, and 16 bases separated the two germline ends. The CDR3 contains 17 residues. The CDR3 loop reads CASSTPGLGAGANVLTF. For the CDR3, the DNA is TGTGCCAGCAGTACCCCGGGACTGGGGGCTGGGGCCAACGTCCTGACTTTC. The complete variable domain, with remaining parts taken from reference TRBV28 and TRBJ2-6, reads DVKVTQSSRYLVKRTGEKVFLECVQDMDHENMFWYRQDPGLGLRLIYFSYDVKMKEKGDIPEGYSVSREKKERFSLILESASTNQTSMYLCASSTPGLGAGANVLTFGAGSRLTVL.

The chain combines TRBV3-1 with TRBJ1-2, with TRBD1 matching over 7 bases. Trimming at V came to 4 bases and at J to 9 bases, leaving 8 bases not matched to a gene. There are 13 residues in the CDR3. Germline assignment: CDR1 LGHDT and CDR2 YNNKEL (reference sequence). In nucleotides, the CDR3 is TGTGCCAGCAGCCGCCTAAGACAGGGAAGCTACACCTTC. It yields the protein CASSRLRQGSYTF.

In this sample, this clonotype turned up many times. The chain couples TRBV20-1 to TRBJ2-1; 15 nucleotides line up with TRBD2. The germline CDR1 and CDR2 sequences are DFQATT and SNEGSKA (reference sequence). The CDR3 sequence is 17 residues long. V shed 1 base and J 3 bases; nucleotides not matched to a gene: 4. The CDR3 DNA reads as TGCAGTGCTAGAGCCGGGACTAGCGGGAGGAACTACAATGAGCAGTTCTTC. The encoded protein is CSARAGTSGRNYNEQFF.

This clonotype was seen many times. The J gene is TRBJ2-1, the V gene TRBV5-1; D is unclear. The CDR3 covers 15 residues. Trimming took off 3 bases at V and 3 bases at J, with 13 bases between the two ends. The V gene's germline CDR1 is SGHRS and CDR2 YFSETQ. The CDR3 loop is CASSSPDESYNEQFF. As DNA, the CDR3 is TGCGCCAGCAGCTCCCCCGACGAGAGCTACAATGAGCAGTTCTTC.

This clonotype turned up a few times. Written as DNA, the CDR3 is TGTGCCAGCAGCCCCCGGCGAGGGGACACTACCTACGAGCAGTACTTC. Translation: CASSPRRGDTTYEQYF. This chain uses TRBV3-1 with TRBJ2-7; a weak D match, TRBD1 (6 bases). The V and J ends lost 4 bases and 2 bases respectively, with 18 bases between them. CDR1 is LGHDT and CDR2 is YNNKEL in the germline V gene (reference sequence). The CDR3 has 16 amino acids.

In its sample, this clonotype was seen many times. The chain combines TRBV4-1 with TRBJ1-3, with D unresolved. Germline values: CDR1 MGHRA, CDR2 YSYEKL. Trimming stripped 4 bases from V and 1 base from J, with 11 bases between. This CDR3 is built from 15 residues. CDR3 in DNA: TGCGCCAGCAGCCCAATTCGACATTCTGGAAACACCATATATTTT. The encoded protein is CASSPIRHSGNTIYF.

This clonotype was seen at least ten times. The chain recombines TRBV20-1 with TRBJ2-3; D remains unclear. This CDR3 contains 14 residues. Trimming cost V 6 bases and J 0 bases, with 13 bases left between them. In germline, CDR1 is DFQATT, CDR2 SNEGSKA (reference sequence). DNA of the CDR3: TGCAGTGCCCCCGATTCCCTCAGCACAGATACGCAGTATTTT. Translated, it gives CSAPDSLSTDTQYF.

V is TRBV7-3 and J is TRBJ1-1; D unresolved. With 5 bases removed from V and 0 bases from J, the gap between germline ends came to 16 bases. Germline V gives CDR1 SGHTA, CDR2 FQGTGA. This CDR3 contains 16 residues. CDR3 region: CASSPDGSTMNTEAFF. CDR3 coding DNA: TGTGCCAGCAGCCCCGACGGGTCAACCATGAACACTGAAGCTTTCTTT.

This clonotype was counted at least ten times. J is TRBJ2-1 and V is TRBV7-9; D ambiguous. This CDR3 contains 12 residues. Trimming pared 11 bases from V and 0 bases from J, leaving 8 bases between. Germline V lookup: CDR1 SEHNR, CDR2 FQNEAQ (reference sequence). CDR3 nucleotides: TGTGCCTGCACGAGCTCCTACAATGAGCAGTTCTTC. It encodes CACTSSYNEQFF.

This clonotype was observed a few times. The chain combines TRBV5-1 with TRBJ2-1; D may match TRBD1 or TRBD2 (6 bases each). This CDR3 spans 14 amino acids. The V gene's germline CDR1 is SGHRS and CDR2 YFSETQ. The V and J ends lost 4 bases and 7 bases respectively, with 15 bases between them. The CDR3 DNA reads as TGCGCCAGCAGCCGCTCACGGGGGCATAATGAGCAGTTCTTC. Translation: CASSRSRGHNEQFF.

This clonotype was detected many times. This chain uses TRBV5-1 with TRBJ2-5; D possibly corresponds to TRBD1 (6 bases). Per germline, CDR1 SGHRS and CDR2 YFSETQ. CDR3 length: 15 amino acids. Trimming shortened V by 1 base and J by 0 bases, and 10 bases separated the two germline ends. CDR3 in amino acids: CASSLNGDNQETQYF. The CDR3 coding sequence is TGCGCCAGCAGCTTGAACGGGGACAACCAAGAGACCCAGTACTTC.

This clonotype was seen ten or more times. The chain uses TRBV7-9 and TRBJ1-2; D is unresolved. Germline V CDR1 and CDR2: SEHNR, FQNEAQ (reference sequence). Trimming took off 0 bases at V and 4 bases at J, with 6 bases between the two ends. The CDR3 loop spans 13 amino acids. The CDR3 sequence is CASSLAGAYGYTF. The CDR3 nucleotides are TGTGCCAGCAGCTTAGCGGGTGCCTATGGCTACACCTTC.

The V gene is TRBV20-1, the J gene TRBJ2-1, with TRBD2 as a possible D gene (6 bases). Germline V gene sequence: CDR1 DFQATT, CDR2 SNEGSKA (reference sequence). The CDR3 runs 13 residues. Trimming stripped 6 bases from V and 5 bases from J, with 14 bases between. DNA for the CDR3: TGCAGTGCAACCTTAGAGCGGGACAATGAGCAGTTCTTC. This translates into CSATLERDNEQFF.